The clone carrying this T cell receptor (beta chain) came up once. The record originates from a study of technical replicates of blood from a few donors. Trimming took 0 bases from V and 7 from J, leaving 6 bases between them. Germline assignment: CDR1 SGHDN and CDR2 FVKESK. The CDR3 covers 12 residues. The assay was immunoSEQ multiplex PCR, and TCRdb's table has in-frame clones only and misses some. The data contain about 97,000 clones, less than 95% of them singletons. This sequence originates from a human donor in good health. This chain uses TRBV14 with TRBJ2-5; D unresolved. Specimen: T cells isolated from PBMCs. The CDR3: CASSQDRVTQYF. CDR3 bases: TGTGCCAGCAGCCAAGATCGAGTGACCCAGTACTTC. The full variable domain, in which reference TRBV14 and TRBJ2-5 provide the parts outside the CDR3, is EAGVTQFPSHSVIEKGQTVTLRCDPISGHDNLYWYRRVMGKEIKFLLHFVKESKQDESGMPNNRFLAERTGGTYSTLKVQPAELEDSGVYFCASSQDRVTQYFGPGTRLLVL.